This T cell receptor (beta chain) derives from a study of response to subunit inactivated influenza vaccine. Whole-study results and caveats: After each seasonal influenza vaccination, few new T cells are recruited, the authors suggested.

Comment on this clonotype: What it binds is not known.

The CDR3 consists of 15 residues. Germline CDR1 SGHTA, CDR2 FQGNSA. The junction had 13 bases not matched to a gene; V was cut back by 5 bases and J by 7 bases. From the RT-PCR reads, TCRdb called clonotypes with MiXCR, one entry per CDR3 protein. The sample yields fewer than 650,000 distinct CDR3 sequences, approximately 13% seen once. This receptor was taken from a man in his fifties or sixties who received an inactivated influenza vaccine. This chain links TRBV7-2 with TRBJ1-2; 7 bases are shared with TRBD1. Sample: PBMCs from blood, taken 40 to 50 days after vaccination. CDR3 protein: CASSPTQTGRTGYTF. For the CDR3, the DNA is TGTGCCAGCAGCCCCACACAGACAGGGCGGACTGGCTACACCTTC.